These 17 T cell receptor beta chains were sequenced from one sample in a study of blood T cell repertoires in COVID-19. The assay was immunoSEQ multiplex PCR, and TCRdb's table has in-frame clones only and misses some. The sample shows fewer than 150,000 clones, 84% of them seen only once. Sequences were obtained from peripheral blood. These receptors came from a woman of 80 years or more in a cohort sampled during active or convalescent COVID-19.

The chain has TRBV5-5 and TRBJ1-2, with 7 bases lining up with TRBD1. The CDR3 length is 17 residues. Germline V gene sequence: CDR1 SGHKS, CDR2 YYEKEE (reference sequence). V lost 5 bases, J lost 6 bases, and 19 bases stayed unmatched. The CDR3 loop reads CASRAQGTLAGGHGYTF. CDR3 sequence (DNA): TGTGCCAGCAGGGCACAGGGGACCCTAGCGGGGGGGCATGGCTACACCTTC.

The V and J genes are TRBV28 and TRBJ1-4, with 8 bases identical to TRBD1. V was clipped by 7 bases and J by 5 bases; unmatched bases: 21. Germline CDR1 is MDHEN and CDR2 is SYDVKM. The CDR3 is made up of 19 amino acids. The CDR3 DNA sequence: TGTGCCAGCATCCCTACGGGACAGGCCCGGGCCTCCCGCAATGAAAAACTGTTTTTT. Its protein product is CASIPTGQARASRNEKLFF.

The chain links TRBV11-2 to TRBJ2-3; 9 positions agree with TRBD1. Trimming cost V 6 bases and J 4 bases; bases outside gene matches: 11. CDR1 and CDR2 (germline): SGHAT, FQNNGV. The CDR3 spans 16 residues. In DNA form, the CDR3 reads TGTGCCAGCAGACCGGCCGGGACAGGGAACGCAGATACGCAGTATTTT. It specifies CASRPAGTGNADTQYF.

The chain joins TRBV4-2 to TRBJ2-3; D call uncertain. CDR1 and CDR2 (germline): LGHNA, YNFKEQ. This CDR3 contains 16 residues. The V end lost 0 bases, the J end lost 1 base, and 11 bases lay between the germline ends. This CDR3 is CASSQDWNGGTDTQYF. The CDR3 bases are TGTGCCAGCAGCCAAGATTGGAACGGAGGCACAGATACGCAGTATTTT.

The J gene is TRBJ1-1, the V gene TRBV7-2; D gene uncertain. Germline V gives CDR1 SGHTA, CDR2 FQGNSA. The length of the CDR3 is 13 residues. V was clipped by 2 bases and J by 3 bases, with 7 bases between them. This chain's CDR3 is CASSLSFDTEAFF. The DNA of the CDR3 is TGTGCCAGCAGCTTAAGCTTCGACACTGAAGCTTTCTTT. The complete variable domain, with remaining parts taken from reference TRBV7-2 and TRBJ1-1, reads GAGVSQSPSNKVTEKGKDVELRCDPISGHTALYWYRQSLGQGLEFLIYFQGNSAPDKSGLPSDRFSAERTGGSVSTLTIQRTQQEDSAVYLCASSLSFDTEAFFGQGTRLTVV.

The gene calls are TRBV3-1 (or the pseudogene TRBV3-2) and TRBJ1-3; 7 bases match TRBD1. Germline V gene lookup returns CDR1 LGHDT and CDR2 YNNKEL (reference sequence). The J segment lost 3 bases and the V segment lost 7 bases, leaving 9 bases of the junction unmatched. The CDR3 runs to 15 residues. As DNA, the CDR3 is TGTGCCAGCACCGTCGCGACAGGGCTTGGAAACACCATATATTTT. Encoded protein: CASTVATGLGNTIYF.

The V gene is TRBV11-2, the J gene TRBJ2-1; 9 nucleotides line up with TRBD1. The V segment lost 3 bases and the J segment 5 bases; nucleotides outside the gene matches: 17. The CDR3 has 19 amino acids. The V gene's germline CDR1 is SGHAT and CDR2 FQNNGV. As DNA, the CDR3 is TGTGCCAGCAGCTTTGGTCACAGGGGGCTCGTGGAAATAAACAATGAGCAGTTCTTC. This codes for CASSFGHRGLVEINNEQFF.

This clone was picked up a small number of times. V is TRBV14 and J is TRBJ1-4; D perhaps matches TRBD1 (6 bases). The V end lost 4 bases, the J end lost 13 bases, and 16 bases lay between the germline ends. Germline V CDR1 and CDR2: SGHDN, FVKESK. The CDR3 length is 13 residues. For the CDR3, the DNA is TGTGCCAGCAGCCCCCCCGGGACAAGGCCACTGTTTTTT. It encodes CASSPPGTRPLFF.

The table lists this clone with a few counts. The chain links TRBV6-6 to TRBJ1-6; perhaps TRBD1 as D (6 bases). CDR1 and CDR2 from the germline V gene are MNHNY and SVGAGI (reference sequence). V lost 11 bases to trimming and J lost 10 bases, with 21 bases between them. The CDR3 covers 14 residues. The CDR3: CAAVAGAPGSPLHF. CDR3 nucleotide sequence: TGTGCCGCCGTGGCAGGGGCTCCGGGGTCACCCCTCCACTTT.

The chain has TRBV6-4 and TRBJ2-6; D is uncertain. The CDR3 covers 15 residues. V was cut by 2 bases and J by 0 bases, with 5 bases left in between. Germline V gene lookup returns CDR1 MRHNA and CDR2 SNTAGT. CDR3 DNA sequence: TGTGCCAGCAGTGACCCGGGCTCTGGGGCCAACGTCCTGACTTTC. This encodes CASSDPGSGANVLTF.

The J gene is TRBJ2-3, the V gene TRBV19; 11 bases fit TRBD2. The V gene end was trimmed by 6 bases and the J gene end by 4 bases; junction bases not matched to a gene: 3. The germline V gene encodes CDR1 LNHDA and CDR2 SQIVND (reference sequence). The CDR3 has 14 amino acids. The CDR3 sequence is CASRLAGEPDTQYF. The CDR3 DNA sequence: TGTGCCAGTAGACTAGCGGGGGAGCCAGATACGCAGTATTTT.

The rearrangement joins TRBV18 to TRBJ2-7; 8 bases align to TRBD2. Germline V gene data show CDR1 as KGHSH and CDR2 as LQKENI. With V trimmed by 3 bases and J by 7 bases, 17 bases remained unmatched. The CDR3 has 17 residues. CDR3 residues: CASSPVPTSGLGGEQYF. Here the CDR3 DNA reads TGTGCCAGCTCACCGGTTCCCACTAGCGGCCTGGGGGGGGAGCAGTACTTC.

The chain employs TRBV5-1 and TRBJ2-1, with 10 bases aligning to TRBD2. Per the germline V gene, CDR1 is SGHRS and CDR2 is YFSETQ. The CDR3 is 15 residues long. V shed 0 bases and J 10 bases; nucleotides not matched to a gene: 7. DNA of the CDR3: TGCGCCAGCAGCTTGGAGACTAGCGGGTCCGGGGAGCAGTTCTTC. Its protein product is CASSLETSGSGEQFF.

The gene calls are TRBV6-1 and TRBJ2-1, with D maybe TRBD1 (5 bases). V was trimmed by 3 bases and J by 0 bases, leaving 9 bases between them. The CDR3 consists of 15 residues. The germline gives CDR1 MNHNS, CDR2 SASEGT. The DNA of the CDR3 is TGTGCCAGCAGTGAGGGGCCCTTCTCCTACAATGAGCAGTTCTTC. This gives the protein CASSEGPFSYNEQFF.

The CDR3 region has the DNA TGTGCCATCAGACAAACCGGGACTACCTACGAGCAGTACTTC. Its translation is CAIRQTGTTYEQYF. The chain links TRBV10-3 to TRBJ2-7, with TRBD2 matching over 7 bases. V was clipped by 6 bases and J by 2 bases; unmatched bases: 7. The CDR3 is 14 amino acids. Germline CDR1 and CDR2: ENHRY and SYGVKD.

A few counts support this clone. V is TRBV2 and J is TRBJ2-5; D perhaps matches TRBD1 (6 bases). The CDR3 covers 14 residues. Germline values: CDR1 SNHLY, CDR2 FYNNEI. V lost 5 bases to trimming and J lost 2 bases, with 12 bases between them. The CDR3 here is CASSTGLRQETQYF. DNA of the CDR3: TGTGCCAGCAGTACAGGGCTCCGGCAAGAGACCCAGTACTTC.

The chain joins TRBV7-8 to TRBJ1-2; 7 bases agree with TRBD1. This CDR3 region has 14 residues. V shed 2 bases, J shed 4 bases, and the junction held 4 bases outside the gene matches. The germline V gene has CDR1 SGHVS and CDR2 FQNEAQ. DNA of the CDR3: TGTGCCAGCAGCTTAAACAGGGGACCCTATGGCTACACCTTC. Encoded protein: CASSLNRGPYGYTF.